The 7 T cell receptor beta chains listed next were all sequenced from one sample in a study of PD-L1 blockade in urothelial cancer. Using immunoSEQ multiplex PCR, the repertoire was profiled, and TCRdb retains in-frame clones only, with some absent. The data contain 70,000 to 80,000 clones, around 85% of them singletons. Time point indicated: pretreatment peripheral blood. Sequencing was performed on PBMCs, taken around atezolizumab (anti-PD-L1) treatment. Receptors were obtained from a middle-aged man with urothelial cancer.

The chain uses TRBV4-1 and TRBJ1-4; D is ambiguous. Trimming left V 0 bases short and J 4 bases short, with 21 bases between. Germline V gene lookup returns CDR1 MGHRA and CDR2 YSYEKL. The CDR3 runs to 19 residues. In DNA form, the CDR3 reads TGCGCCAGCAGCCAAGATCAATCCTCCGCGGAGCCGAATAATGAAAAACTGTTTTTT. Its translation is CASSQDQSSAEPNNEKLFF.

The J gene is TRBJ2-1, the V gene TRBV4-1, with TRBD2 matching 11 bases. The CDR3 is 15 residues long. Trimming at V came to 4 bases and at J to 7 bases, leaving 6 bases not matched to a gene. The germline V gene encodes CDR1 MGHRA and CDR2 YSYEKL. Written as DNA, the CDR3 is TGCGCCAGCAGCCTTCAGACTAGCGGGGCTAATGAGCAGTTCTTC. It codes for CASSLQTSGANEQFF.

Written as DNA, the CDR3 is TGTGCCAGCAGCTTAGGAGTTTCCGGACAGGGTGGGGGCACTGAAGCTTTCTTT. Encoded protein: CASSLGVSGQGGGTEAFF. The V gene is TRBV7-2, the J gene TRBJ1-1; 8 bases are shared with TRBD1. Trimming cost V 1 base and J 4 bases; bases outside gene matches: 14. The germline V gene encodes CDR1 SGHTA and CDR2 FQGNSA. The CDR3 is 18 residues long.

The chain joins TRBV2 to TRBJ2-7, with 7 bases that match TRBD2. This CDR3 spans 14 amino acids. Germline assignment: CDR1 SNHLY and CDR2 FYNNEI. Unmatched junction bases numbered 8, after V lost 7 bases and J lost 2 bases. The CDR3: CASKRLADPYEQYF. CDR3 nucleotides: TGTGCCAGCAAGCGGCTAGCGGACCCCTACGAGCAGTACTTC.

The chain couples TRBV7-2 to TRBJ2-2, with 16 bases that match TRBD2. Germline loops: CDR1 SGHTA, CDR2 FQGNSA. V lost 5 bases and J lost 6; bases outside the gene matches: 6. There are 17 residues in the CDR3. CDR3 nucleotides: TGTGCCAGCAGCCTCTCGGGACTAGCGGGAGGGCCCGGGGAGCTGTTTTTT. This translates into CASSLSGLAGGPGELFF.

This chain uses TRBV7-2 with TRBJ1-2; tentative D call: TRBD1 (6 bases). Trimming stripped 1 base from V and 2 bases from J, with 14 bases between. Germline values: CDR1 SGHTA, CDR2 FQGNSA. The CDR3 has 16 amino acids. Written as DNA, the CDR3 is TGTGCCAGCAGCTTAGTTCCCACAGGGCCGAACTATGGCTACACCTTC. Amino acid sequence: CASSLVPTGPNYGYTF.

The genes are TRBV14 and TRBJ2-7; 7 nucleotides align to TRBD2. Germline V gene data show CDR1 as SGHDN and CDR2 as FVKESK. The CDR3 is 16 residues long. Unmatched junction bases numbered 11, after V lost 0 bases and J lost 6 bases. CDR3 DNA: TGTGCCAGCAGCCAAGATCTGGGGGAGGGGTTCGTCGAGCAGTACTTC. This sequence encodes CASSQDLGEGFVEQYF.